The rows below give T cell receptor beta chains drawn from one sample of a study of blood T cells in healthy people across ages. TCRdb re-analysed the 5' RACE reads in MiXCR, keeping a single row per CDR3 protein. Of around 790,000 distinct CDR3 sequences in the sample, more than 40% were seen once. Source material: blood. The receptors were sampled from a man aged 60 to 69 in good health. The CDR3 runs from the conserved cysteine through the conserved F or W. D genes are given only for firm matches. The size field is filled for only some rows; it gives once, few, many or a size class.

TRBV11-3	NA	TRBJ2-7	NA	TGTGCCAGCAGCCCCCATTTGGGCTCCTACGAGCAGTACTTC	CASSPHLGSYEQYF
TRBV6-5	TRBD2	TRBJ2-1	NA	TGTGCCAGCGCAACTAGCGGTAGCTCCTACAATGAGCAGTTCTTC	CASATSGSSYNEQFF
TRBV6-6	NA	TRBJ2-7	NA	TGTGCCAGCAGCCAGGGGACTCCGGGCCGGAACGAGCAGTACTTC	CASSQGTPGRNEQYF
TRBV15	NA	TRBJ2-5	NA	TGTGCCACCAGCATTTGGACCGGGCAGACCCAGTACTTC	CATSIWTGQTQYF
TRBV6-2/TRBV6-3	TRBD1	TRBJ1-6	NA	TGTGCCAGCAGTGACCCAGGGACAGGGCCCTCAGGCCTCCACTTT	CASSDPGTGPSGLHF
TRBV6-5	NA	TRBJ2-5	NA	TGTGCCAGCAGTACTGGGACAGCCGGAGGGGAGACCCAGTACTTC	CASSTGTAGGETQYF
TRBV12-3/TRBV12-4	NA	TRBJ1-2	once	TGTGCCAGCAGTTTAGCGCTGGACAGAGCAACATCTGACTATGGCTACACCTTC	CASSLALDRATSDYGYTF
TRBV7-9	NA	TRBJ1-2	many	TGTGCCAGCAGCTTAGCGCATGGCTACACCTTC	CASSLAHGYTF
TRBV5-1	NA	TRBJ1-4	NA	TGCGCCAGCAGCCCCTCACCAGCAACTAATGAAAAACTGTTTTTT	CASSPSPATNEKLFF
TRBV9	NA	TRBJ2-3	NA	TGTGCCAGCAGCCCCGAGGGGGGGCGGGATACGCAGTATTTT	CASSPEGGRDTQYF
TRBV7-2	NA	TRBJ1-2	NA	TGTGCCAGCAGCTTAGAGGACGGCTACTATGGCTACACCTTC	CASSLEDGYYGYTF
TRBV2	NA	TRBJ2-5	NA	TGTGCCAGCAGTGGACGAAGGGGAGCGGGCGAGACCCAGTACTTC	CASSGRRGAGETQYF
TRBV20-1	TRBD1	TRBJ1-1	NA	TGCAGTGCTAGAGAAACGACAGGGCGATACACTGAAGCTTTCTTT	CSARETTGRYTEAFF
TRBV5-6	NA	TRBJ1-2	once	TGTGCCAGCAGGGAGACGGCGTACTATGGCTACACCTTC	CASRETAYYGYTF
TRBV12-5	NA	TRBJ1-1	NA	TGTGCTAGTGGTTTCGGGGGTCCGAACACTGAAGCTTTCTTT	CASGFGGPNTEAFF
TRBV6-1	NA	TRBJ2-1	few	TGTGCCAGCAGTGAAGCGACAGGATACATTGAGCAGTTCTTC	CASSEATGYIEQFF
TRBV7-9	NA	TRBJ2-3	few	TGTGCCAGCAGCTTAGGGGGGCACTTCCTGAACACAGATACGCAGTATTTT	CASSLGGHFLNTDTQYF
TRBV29-1	TRBD2	TRBJ2-7	NA	TGCAGCGTTGCCGGACTAGCGGTTGGGAATGAGCAGTACTTC	CSVAGLAVGNEQYF
TRBV11-2	TRBD2	TRBJ2-5	NA	TGTGCCAGCAGTTCACTCGGGGGGACTAGGGGGTACTTC	CASSSLGGTRGYF
TRBV2	NA	TRBJ2-7	NA	TGTGCCAGCAGCAGAGGGGGTCGGGAGACCCTGTACTTC	CASSRGGRETLYF
TRBV6-6	NA	TRBJ2-1	NA	TGTGCCAGCACCGACGGAGGGGCCGGAAATGAGCAGTTCTTC	CASTDGGAGNEQFF
TRBV4-1	NA	TRBJ2-7	NA	TGCGCCAGCAGCCAAGATCGGGGGACAGTTAGCTCCTACGAGCAGTACTTC	CASSQDRGTVSSYEQYF
TRBV6-6	NA	TRBJ1-1	NA	TGTGCCAGCAGTTACTCAATTGAAGTCGCTGAAGCTTTCTTT	CASSYSIEVAEAFF
TRBV7-8	TRBD1	TRBJ2-1	NA	TGTGCCAGCAGCAACGAAGGGACAGCGAGCTCCTACAATGAGCAGTTCTTC	CASSNEGTASSYNEQFF
TRBV4-2	TRBD1	TRBJ1-1	few	TGTGCCAGCAGCCAAGAGACAGGGCAGGGCACTGAAGCTTTCTTT	CASSQETGQGTEAFF
TRBV27	TRBD1	TRBJ1-2	few	TGTGCCAGCAAAAGGACAGGGGGCCACTATGGCTACACCTTC	CASKRTGGHYGYTF
TRBV6-5	TRBD1	TRBJ1-2	many	TGTGCCAGCAGTCGACAGGGTTATGGCTACACCTTC	CASSRQGYGYTF
TRBV7-2	NA	TRBJ2-3	NA	TGTGCCAGCAACCATAAGGTGGAAGATACGCAGTATTTT	CASNHKVEDTQYF
TRBV7-2	NA	TRBJ2-7	NA	TGTGCCAGCAGCTTAGTAGCGAACTCCTACGAGCAGTACTTC	CASSLVANSYEQYF
TRBV4-1	NA	TRBJ1-4	NA	TGCGCCAGCAGCCAATGGGGGCCAGGGGAAAAACTGTTTTTT	CASSQWGPGEKLFF
TRBV20-1	NA	TRBJ2-1	many	TGCAGTGCTAGAGGGAGGGATTGGGGGCAGTTCTTC	CSARGRDWGQFF
TRBV15	TRBD2	TRBJ2-4	few	TGTGCCACCAGCAGAGATTACCCAGCGGGGGTCCCTATAGCCAAAAACATTCAGTACTTC	CATSRDYPAGVPIAKNIQYF
TRBV7-9	NA	TRBJ2-1	many	TGTGCCAGCAGCTTACCGGCGGGGAGCTCCTACAATGAGCAGTTCTTC	CASSLPAGSSYNEQFF
TRBV6-1	TRBD1	TRBJ2-1	NA	TGTGCCAGCAGGGATACAGGGGGCGCGTGGAATGAGCAGTTCTTC	CASRDTGGAWNEQFF
TRBV12-3/TRBV12-4	TRBD2	TRBJ2-1	NA	TGTGCCAGCAGTTCGGTGACTAGCGGGGGGAAGAATGAGCAGTTCTTC	CASSSVTSGGKNEQFF
TRBV5-1	TRBD2	TRBJ2-1	once	TGCGCCAGCAGCCCGGGACTAGCGGGGGGACAGAAGCAGTTCTTC	CASSPGLAGGQKQFF
TRBV24-1	NA	TRBJ1-2	NA	TGTGCCACCAGTGGTAACGGCTATGGCTACACCTTC	CATSGNGYGYTF
TRBV15	NA	TRBJ2-3	NA	TGTGCCACCAGCAGAGACAGGGCCCCAGATACGCAGTATTTT	CATSRDRAPDTQYF
TRBV28	NA	TRBJ1-6	few	TGTGCCAGCCACTTTGTGGGTAATTCACCCCTCCACTTT	CASHFVGNSPLHF
TRBV10-3	NA	TRBJ2-5	few	TGTGCCATCAGTCAATCGCCGGGACTCAGGTACTTC	CAISQSPGLRYF
TRBV20-1	NA	TRBJ2-5	few	TGCAGTGCTAGTTGGGCTACCCGGGCGGAGGAGACCCAGTACTTC	CSASWATRAEETQYF
TRBV12-3/TRBV12-4	NA	TRBJ2-5	NA	TGTGCCAGCAAGGAGCGGGTAGAGACCCAGTACTTC	CASKERVETQYF
TRBV7-9	NA	TRBJ2-1	few	TGTGCCAGCAGCTCCCCGACGGGGTACAATGAGCAGTTCTTC	CASSSPTGYNEQFF
TRBV20-1	TRBD2	TRBJ2-1	few	TGCAGTGCTACAACAACGACTAGCGGGGGGTTAGATGAGCAGTTCTTC	CSATTTTSGGLDEQFF
TRBV3-1	NA	TRBJ1-2	NA	TGTGCCAGCAGCCTGGAGATGAGGTATGGCTACACCTTC	CASSLEMRYGYTF
TRBV12-3/TRBV12-4	NA	TRBJ2-7	few	TGTGCCAGCAGTTTTCAGGGTTTCTACGAGCAGTACTTC	CASSFQGFYEQYF
TRBV29-1	NA	TRBJ2-1	NA	TGCAGCGGCGGCTCAGGCAGGAGCTCCTACAATGAGCAGTTCTTC	CSGGSGRSSYNEQFF
TRBV20-1	TRBD1	TRBJ1-6	NA	TGCAGTGCTAGAGGGGCCGGACAGGGGGCTTTACCTGGTTCACCCCTCCACTTT	CSARGAGQGALPGSPLHF
TRBV2	NA	TRBJ2-2	NA	TGTGCCAGCAGTGGGAGACAGACGAACACCGGGGAGCTGTTTTTT	CASSGRQTNTGELFF
TRBV14	NA	TRBJ1-1	NA	TGTGCCAGCAGCCAAGATTGGACCCCAACTCATGAAGCTTTCTTT	CASSQDWTPTHEAFF
TRBV28	NA	TRBJ2-7	NA	TGTGCCAGCAGTTTATACGCAGAGTCCTACGAGCAGTACTTC	CASSLYAESYEQYF
TRBV6-6	NA	TRBJ2-7	NA	TGTGCCAGCAGTTCTCGACCCTTAGGACTCCCGGCGCAGTACTTC	CASSSRPLGLPAQYF
TRBV7-9	NA	TRBJ2-3	NA	TGTGCCAGCAGCTTAATTAAATACACAGATACGCAGTATTTT	CASSLIKYTDTQYF
TRBV20-1	TRBD2	TRBJ2-5	NA	TGCAGCGCTAGAGCGGGGGCACAAGAGACCCAGTACTTC	CSARAGAQETQYF
TRBV12-3/TRBV12-4	NA	TRBJ2-5	NA	TGTGCCAGCAGTCCTGACAACCCGTCGTTGGAGACCCAGTACTTC	CASSPDNPSLETQYF
TRBV3-1	NA	TRBJ2-5	NA	TGTGCCAGCAGCCTCCCAGGGGGGAGCGAGACCCAGTACTTC	CASSLPGGSETQYF
TRBV5-1	NA	TRBJ2-1	NA	TGCGCCAGCAGCTTCTCAGGGGGGCCGGCTGAGCAGTTCTTC	CASSFSGGPAEQFF
TRBV29-1	NA	TRBJ1-4	NA	TGCAGCGTACTGGGGGGGACTAATGAAAAACTGTTTTTT	CSVLGGTNEKLFF
TRBV5-1	NA	TRBJ1-6	few	TGCGCCAGCAGCTTGTTTGCCGTCTCCTATAATTCACCCCTCCACTTT	CASSLFAVSYNSPLHF
TRBV15	TRBD1	TRBJ1-2	NA	TGTGCCACCAGCAGAGATGTTACAGGGGGCGTTGGCTACACCTTC	CATSRDVTGGVGYTF